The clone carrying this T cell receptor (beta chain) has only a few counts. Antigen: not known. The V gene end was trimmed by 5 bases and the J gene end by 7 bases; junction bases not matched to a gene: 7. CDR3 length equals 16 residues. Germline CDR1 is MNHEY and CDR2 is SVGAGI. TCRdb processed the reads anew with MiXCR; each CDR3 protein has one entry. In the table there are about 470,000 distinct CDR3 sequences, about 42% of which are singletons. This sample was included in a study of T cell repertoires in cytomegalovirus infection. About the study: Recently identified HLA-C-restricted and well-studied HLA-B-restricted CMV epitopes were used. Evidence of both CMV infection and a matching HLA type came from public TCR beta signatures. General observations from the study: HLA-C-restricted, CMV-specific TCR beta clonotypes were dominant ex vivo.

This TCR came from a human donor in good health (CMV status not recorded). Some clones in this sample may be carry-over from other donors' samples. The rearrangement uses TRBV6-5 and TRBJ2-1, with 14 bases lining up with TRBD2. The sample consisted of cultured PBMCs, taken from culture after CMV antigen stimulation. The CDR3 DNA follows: TGTGCCAGCAGTAGACTAGCGGGAGGGCCAAGGAATGAGCAGTTCTTC. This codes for CASSRLAGGPRNEQFF.